This T cell receptor beta chain was sequenced for a study of identical twins. The CDR3 sequence is 13 residues long. Losses at the gene ends were 6 bases for V and 7 bases for J; bases not matched to a gene: 7. Germline CDR1 and CDR2: SQVTM and ANQGSEA. Template switching added a universal primer site; cDNA carried unique molecular identifiers. TCRdb processed the 5' RACE reads anew with MiXCR; each CDR3 protein has one entry. This table holds over 600,000 distinct CDR3 sequences, 21% found once. Another study also made use of these data, one on T cells expressing NK-cell markers.

The J gene is TRBJ1-4, the V gene TRBV29-1; 8 bases fit TRBD1. The origin of this receptor is a woman aged 18-29 years in good health. Sequenced: PBMCs. CDR3 residues: CSVYDRGSEKLFF. The DNA for the CDR3 is TGCAGCGTCTACGACAGGGGAAGTGAAAAACTGTTTTTT.